Listed here are 14 T cell receptor beta chains from one sample, sequenced in a study of CD8 T cells in ankylosing spondylitis. TCRdb processed the 5' RACE reads anew with MiXCR; each CDR3 protein has one entry. The sample has approximately 35,000 distinct CDR3 sequences; 10% to 15% are singletons. The specimen was synovial fluid, either unsorted or a sorted T cell fraction (not recorded which). The receptor set was obtained from a male donor with ankylosing spondylitis.

This sequence joins TRBV4-3 and TRBJ2-1, with D uncertain. The CDR3 totals 15 residues. Germline V gives CDR1 LGHNA, CDR2 YSLEER. Trimming pared 1 base from V and 7 bases from J, leaving 14 bases between. Here the CDR3 reads CASSQGLGFPNEQFF. In DNA, the CDR3 is TGCGCCAGCAGCCAAGGACTGGGATTCCCAAATGAGCAGTTCTTC.

V is TRBV11-2 and J is TRBJ1-5; perhaps TRBD1 as D (5 bases). Trimming left V 0 bases short and J 6 bases short, with 12 bases between. Germline V CDR1 and CDR2: SGHAT, FQNNGV. The CDR3 runs 15 residues. The CDR3 region is CASSLDGGKGQPQHF. The CDR3 region has the DNA TGTGCCAGCAGCTTAGATGGGGGGAAGGGTCAGCCCCAGCATTTT.

This clonotype occurred many times. Here the CDR3 DNA reads TGTGCCACCAGTGACGACAGCACCAATCAGCCCCAGCATTTT. This encodes CATSDDSTNQPQHF. The V call is TRBV24-1, the J call TRBJ1-5, with D possibly matching TRBD1 (5 bases). The CDR3 has 14 amino acids. CDR1 and CDR2 (germline): KGHDR, SFDVKD. V was trimmed by 4 bases and J by 3 bases, leaving 9 bases between them.

This clonotype showed up just a few times. The chain couples TRBV7-9 to TRBJ2-5; no clear D. Trimming left V 2 bases short and J 3 bases short, with 7 bases between. There are 13 residues in the CDR3. Germline V lookup: CDR1 SEHNR, CDR2 FQNEAQ (reference sequence). The CDR3 here is CASSLPWEETQYF. Here the CDR3 DNA reads TGTGCCAGCAGCTTACCGTGGGAAGAGACCCAGTACTTC.

This clonotype turned up a few times. J is TRBJ2-1 and V is TRBV29-1, with 9 nucleotides matching TRBD2. The germline gives CDR1 SQVTM, CDR2 ANQGSEA. With V trimmed by 0 bases and J by 7 bases, 7 bases remained unmatched. The CDR3 runs 15 residues. The CDR3 DNA reads TGCAGCGTTGAAGAAGGGCGGGGGGGCCCAAATGAGCAGTTCTTC. Translating gives CSVEEGRGGPNEQFF.

The CDR3 here is CSARGLTGGSHKLSSYNEQFF. The CDR3 DNA is TGCAGTGCTAGAGGGTTAACGGGCGGTTCCCATAAACTAAGCTCCTACAATGAGCAGTTCTTC. The rearrangement links TRBV20-1 to TRBJ2-1; D remains unclear. This CDR3 region has 21 residues. Germline CDR1 reads DFQATT; CDR2 reads SNEGSKA (reference sequence). V lost 1 base and J lost 0, with 28 bases in between.

This clonotype was detected a few times. The chain uses TRBV3-1 and TRBJ2-3; 7 bases agree with TRBD2. Germline CDR1 is LGHDT and CDR2 is YNNKEL (reference sequence). V lost 3 bases, J lost 3 bases, and 9 bases stayed unmatched. The CDR3 runs to 16 residues. Here the CDR3 DNA reads TGTGCCAGCAGCCACAAAACTAGCGTTATGACAGATACGCAGTATTTT. Translation gives CASSHKTSVMTDTQYF.

V is TRBV15 and J is TRBJ2-1; D is uncertain. The CDR3 has 13 residues. Trimming left V 0 bases short and J 5 bases short, with 5 bases between. From germline, CDR1 is LNHNV and CDR2 YYDKDF (reference sequence). The CDR3 nucleotides are TGTGCCACCAGCAGAGACAGCCACAATGAGCAGTTCTTC. Translating gives CATSRDSHNEQFF.

This clonotype appeared a few times. The chain links TRBV7-6 to TRBJ1-1; D ambiguous. This CDR3 region has 14 residues. Trimming removed 1 base from V and 7 bases from J, with 13 bases in between. Germline values: CDR1 SGHVS, CDR2 FNYEAQ. CDR3 sequence (DNA): TGTGCCAGCAGCTTAGGGGGTGATTTTGGTGAAGCTTTCTTT. Encoded protein: CASSLGGDFGEAFF.

This clonotype was seen at least ten times. V usage is TRBV29-1 and J usage is TRBJ2-1, with 10 positions matching TRBD1. Germline trimming cut 7 bases from V and 9 bases from J; bases unmatched to any gene: 9. Germline lookup yields CDR1 SQVTM and CDR2 ANQGSEA. The CDR3 totals 13 residues. The CDR3 here is CSGGTGEGGEQFF. The DNA for the CDR3 is TGCAGCGGAGGGACAGGGGAGGGGGGTGAGCAGTTCTTC.

The chain employs TRBV7-6 and TRBJ2-1, with TRBD1 as a possible D gene (6 bases). The CDR3 has 14 residues. Germline V CDR1 and CDR2: SGHVS, FNYEAQ. The V gene lost 3 bases and the J gene lost 7 bases, with 13 bases spanning the gap. In DNA form, the CDR3 reads TGTGCCAGCAGCTTTTGGGGGCGTCGGAATGAGCAGTTCTTC. This encodes CASSFWGRRNEQFF.

This sequence joins TRBV28 and TRBJ2-2; TRBD1 agrees at 8 bases. Germline CDR1 is MDHEN and CDR2 is SYDVKM. V shed 3 bases and J 4 bases; nucleotides not matched to a gene: 7. The CDR3 totals 16 residues. The CDR3 here is CASSFLDRVVTGELFF. The CDR3, as DNA: TGTGCCAGCAGTTTTCTGGACAGGGTCGTCACCGGGGAGCTGTTTTTT.

This clonotype was detected only a few times. The chain employs TRBV19 and TRBJ2-7; 8 bases agree with TRBD2. With V trimmed by 1 base and J by 4 bases, 6 bases remained unmatched. CDR3 length equals 15 residues. Germline V gives CDR1 LNHDA, CDR2 SQIVND (reference sequence). CDR3 loop: CASSIALGRAYEQYF. The DNA of the CDR3 is TGTGCCAGTAGTATAGCCCTCGGGAGGGCTTACGAGCAGTACTTC.

The J gene is TRBJ2-2, the V gene TRBV6-4; 8 bases are a match to TRBD1. Germline values: CDR1 MRHNA, CDR2 SNTAGT. Trimming at V came to 0 bases and at J to 6 bases, leaving 0 bases not matched to a gene. The CDR3 runs 14 residues. The CDR3 loop is CASSDSTGAGELFF. The DNA for the CDR3 is TGTGCCAGCAGTGACTCGACAGGGGCCGGGGAGCTGTTTTTT.